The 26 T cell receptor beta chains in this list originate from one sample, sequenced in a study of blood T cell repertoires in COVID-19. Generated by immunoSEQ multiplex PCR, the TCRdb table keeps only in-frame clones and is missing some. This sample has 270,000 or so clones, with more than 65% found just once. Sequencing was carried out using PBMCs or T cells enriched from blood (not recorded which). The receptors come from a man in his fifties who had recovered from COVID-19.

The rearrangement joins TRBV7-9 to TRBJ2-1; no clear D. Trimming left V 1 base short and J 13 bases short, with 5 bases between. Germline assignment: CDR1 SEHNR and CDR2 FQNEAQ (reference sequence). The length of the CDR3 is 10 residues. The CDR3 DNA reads TGTGCCAGCAGCTTAGAGACACAGTTCTTC. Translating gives CASSLETQFF. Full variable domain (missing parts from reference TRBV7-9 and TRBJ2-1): DTGVSQNPRHKITKRGQNVTFRCDPISEHNRLYWYRQTLGQGPEFLTYFQNEAQLEKSRLLSDRFSAERPKGSFSTLEIQRTEQGDSAMYLCASSLETQFFGPGTRLTVL.

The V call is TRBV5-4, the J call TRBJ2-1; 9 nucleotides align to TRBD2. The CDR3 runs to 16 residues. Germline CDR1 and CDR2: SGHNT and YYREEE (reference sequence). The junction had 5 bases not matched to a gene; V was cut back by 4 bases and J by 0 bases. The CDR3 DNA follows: TGTGCCAGCAGCCCCGCGGGGGGGAGCTCCTACAATGAGCAGTTCTTC. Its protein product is CASSPAGGSSYNEQFF.

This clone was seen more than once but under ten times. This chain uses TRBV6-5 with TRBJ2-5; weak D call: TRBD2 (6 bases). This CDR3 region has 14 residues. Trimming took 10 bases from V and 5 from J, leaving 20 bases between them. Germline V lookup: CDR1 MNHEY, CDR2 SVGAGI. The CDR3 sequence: CATIGGGGKETQYF. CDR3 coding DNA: TGTGCCACTATCGGGGGTGGTGGGAAGGAGACCCAGTACTTC.

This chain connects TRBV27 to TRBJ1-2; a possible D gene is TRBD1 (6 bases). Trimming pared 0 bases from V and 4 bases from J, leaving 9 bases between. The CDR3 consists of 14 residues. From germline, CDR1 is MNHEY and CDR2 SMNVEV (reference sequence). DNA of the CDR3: TGTGCCAGCAGTTTATCCCCGACAGGCTATGGCTACACCTTC. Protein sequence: CASSLSPTGYGYTF.

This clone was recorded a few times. This CDR3 reads CASRPAGHTTNEKLFF. The DNA for the CDR3 is TGCGCCAGCAGACCAGCCGGACACACAACTAATGAAAAACTGTTTTTT. The V call is TRBV4-3, the J call TRBJ1-4; D might be TRBD1 (5 bases). This CDR3 has 16 amino acids. V lost 6 bases to trimming and J lost 0 bases, with 14 bases between them. Germline CDR1 LGHNA, CDR2 YSLEER.

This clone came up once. In DNA, the CDR3 is TGTGCCAGCACCAGACAGGGATACCAAGAGACCCAGTACTTC. This sequence encodes CASTRQGYQETQYF. The chain carries TRBV28 and TRBJ2-5; 7 nucleotides match TRBD1. The trim removed 7 bases at V and 0 bases at J, leaving 5 bases unmatched. This CDR3 region has 14 residues. The germline gives CDR1 MDHEN, CDR2 SYDVKM.

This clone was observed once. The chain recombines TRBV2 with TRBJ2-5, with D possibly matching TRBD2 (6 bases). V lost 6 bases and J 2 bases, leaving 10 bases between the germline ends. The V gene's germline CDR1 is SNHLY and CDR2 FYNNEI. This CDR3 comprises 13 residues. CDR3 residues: CASSGSWQETQYF. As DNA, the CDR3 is TGTGCCAGCAGCGGGAGTTGGCAAGAGACCCAGTACTTC.

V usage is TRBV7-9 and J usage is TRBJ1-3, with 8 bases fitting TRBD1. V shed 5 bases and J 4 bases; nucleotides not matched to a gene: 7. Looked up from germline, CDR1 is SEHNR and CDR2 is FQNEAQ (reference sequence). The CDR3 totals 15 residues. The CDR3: CASSQGQGWGNTIYF. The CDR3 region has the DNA TGTGCCAGCAGCCAAGGACAGGGATGGGGAAACACCATATATTTT.

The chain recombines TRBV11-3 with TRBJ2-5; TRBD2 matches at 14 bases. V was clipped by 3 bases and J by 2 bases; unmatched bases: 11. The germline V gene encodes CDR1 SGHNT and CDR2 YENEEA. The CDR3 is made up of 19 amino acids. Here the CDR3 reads CASSFRGLAGASRQETQYF. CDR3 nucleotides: TGTGCCAGCAGCTTTCGGGGACTAGCGGGAGCCTCGAGGCAAGAGACCCAGTACTTC.

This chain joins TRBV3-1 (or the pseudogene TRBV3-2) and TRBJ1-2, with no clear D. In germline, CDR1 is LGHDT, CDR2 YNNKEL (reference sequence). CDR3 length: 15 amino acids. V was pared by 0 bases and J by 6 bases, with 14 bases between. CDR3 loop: CASSQDAVERDGYTF. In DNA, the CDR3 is TGTGCCAGCAGCCAAGATGCTGTGGAGCGGGATGGCTACACCTTC.

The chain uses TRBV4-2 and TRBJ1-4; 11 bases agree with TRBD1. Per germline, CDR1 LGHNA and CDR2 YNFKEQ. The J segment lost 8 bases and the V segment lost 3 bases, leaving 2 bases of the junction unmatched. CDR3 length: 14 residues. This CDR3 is CASSQGTGGEKLFF. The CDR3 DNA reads TGTGCCAGCAGCCAGGGGACAGGGGGAGAAAAACTGTTTTTT.

CDR3 sequence (DNA): TGTGCCAGCACGTCACAGGGGATCTCTGGAAACACCATATATTTT. Translation: CASTSQGISGNTIYF. V usage is TRBV2 and J usage is TRBJ1-3; 7 bases map to TRBD1. J was trimmed by 0 bases and V by 7 bases; bases with no gene match: 6. The CDR3 has 15 residues. Germline V CDR1 and CDR2: SNHLY, FYNNEI.

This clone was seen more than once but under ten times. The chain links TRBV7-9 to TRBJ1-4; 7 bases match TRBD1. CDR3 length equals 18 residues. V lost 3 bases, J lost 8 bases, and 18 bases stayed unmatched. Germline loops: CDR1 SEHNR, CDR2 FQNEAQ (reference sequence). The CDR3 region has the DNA TGTGCCAGCAGCTTTGAGTGTAGAGGGGGCAAGGTGAGGGAAAAACTGTTTTTT. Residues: CASSFECRGGKVREKLFF.

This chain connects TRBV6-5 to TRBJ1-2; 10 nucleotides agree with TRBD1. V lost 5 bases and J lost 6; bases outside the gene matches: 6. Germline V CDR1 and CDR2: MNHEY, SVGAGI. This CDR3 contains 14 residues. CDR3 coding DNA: TGTGCCAGCAGTCGACAGGGGGCGAGGGATGGCTACACCTTC. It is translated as CASSRQGARDGYTF.

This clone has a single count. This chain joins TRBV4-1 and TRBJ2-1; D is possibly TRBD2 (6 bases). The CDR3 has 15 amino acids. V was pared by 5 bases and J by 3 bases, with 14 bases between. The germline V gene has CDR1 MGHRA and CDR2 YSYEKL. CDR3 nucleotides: TGCGCCAGCAGCACAAGGGCGGGGTACTACAATGAGCAGTTCTTC. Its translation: CASSTRAGYYNEQFF.

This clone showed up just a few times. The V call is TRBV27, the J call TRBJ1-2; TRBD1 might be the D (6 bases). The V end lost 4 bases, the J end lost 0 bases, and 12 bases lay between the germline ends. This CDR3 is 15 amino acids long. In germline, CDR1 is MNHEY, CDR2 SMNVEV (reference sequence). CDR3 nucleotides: TGTGCCAGCAGTTCCTTAACAGGGTCTAACTATGGCTACACCTTC. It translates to CASSSLTGSNYGYTF.

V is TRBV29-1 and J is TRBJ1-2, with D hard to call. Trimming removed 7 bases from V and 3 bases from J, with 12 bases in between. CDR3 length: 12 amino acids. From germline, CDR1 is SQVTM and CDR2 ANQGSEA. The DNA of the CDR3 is TGCAGCGCCGCCCCCGGGGACTATGGCTACACCTTC. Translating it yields CSAAPGDYGYTF. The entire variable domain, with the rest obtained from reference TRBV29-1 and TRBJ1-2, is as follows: SAVISQKPSRDICQRGTSLTIQCQVDSQVTMMFWYRQQPGQSLTLIATANQGSEATYESGFVIDKFPISRPNLTFSTLTVSNMSPEDSSIYLCSAAPGDYGYTFGSGTRLTVV.

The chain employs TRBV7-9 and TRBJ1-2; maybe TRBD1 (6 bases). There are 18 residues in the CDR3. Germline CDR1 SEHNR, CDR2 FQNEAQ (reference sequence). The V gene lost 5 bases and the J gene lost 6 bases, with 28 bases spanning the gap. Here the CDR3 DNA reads TGTGCCAGCAGCCCGGGACAAACAAATGGATTGAGGGGAAATGGCTACACCTTC. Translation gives CASSPGQTNGLRGNGYTF.

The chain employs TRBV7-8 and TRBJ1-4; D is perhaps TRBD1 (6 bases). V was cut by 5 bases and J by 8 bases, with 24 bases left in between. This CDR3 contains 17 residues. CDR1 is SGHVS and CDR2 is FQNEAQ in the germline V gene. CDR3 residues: CASSRSLAGASREKLFF. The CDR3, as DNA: TGTGCCAGCAGCCGTTCTTTAGCAGGGGCTTCTAGGGAAAAACTGTTTTTT.

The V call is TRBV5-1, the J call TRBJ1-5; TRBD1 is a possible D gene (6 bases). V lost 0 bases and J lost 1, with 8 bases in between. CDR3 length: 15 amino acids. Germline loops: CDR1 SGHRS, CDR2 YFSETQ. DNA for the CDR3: TGCGCCAGCAGCTTGGGGGGGCTGAGCAATCAGCCCCAGCATTTT. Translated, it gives CASSLGGLSNQPQHF. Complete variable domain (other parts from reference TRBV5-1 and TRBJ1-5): KAGVTQTPRYLIKTRGQQVTLSCSPISGHRSVSWYQQTPGQGLQFLFEYFSETQRNKGNFPGRFSGRQFSNSRSEMNVSTLELGDSALYLCASSLGGLSNQPQHFGDGTRLSIL.

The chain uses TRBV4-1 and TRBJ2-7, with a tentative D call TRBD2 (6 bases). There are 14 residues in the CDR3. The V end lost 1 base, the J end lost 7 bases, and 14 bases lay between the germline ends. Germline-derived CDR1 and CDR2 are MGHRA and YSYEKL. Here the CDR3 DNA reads TGCGCCAGCAGCCAAGTACGGGGGAGCTGGGAGCAGTACTTC. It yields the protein CASSQVRGSWEQYF.

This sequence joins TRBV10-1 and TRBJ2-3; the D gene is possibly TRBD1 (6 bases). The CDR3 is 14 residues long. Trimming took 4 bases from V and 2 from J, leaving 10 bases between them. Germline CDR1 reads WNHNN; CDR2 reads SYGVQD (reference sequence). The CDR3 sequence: CASSADSATDTQYF. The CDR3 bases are TGCGCCAGCAGTGCGGACAGCGCCACAGATACGCAGTATTTT.

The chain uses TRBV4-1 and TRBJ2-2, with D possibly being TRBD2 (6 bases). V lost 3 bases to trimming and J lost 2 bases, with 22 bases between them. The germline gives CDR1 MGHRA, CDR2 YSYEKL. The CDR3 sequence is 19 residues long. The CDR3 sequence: CASSHPEAGRGRNTGELFF. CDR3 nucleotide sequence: TGCGCCAGCAGCCACCCCGAGGCTGGGCGGGGACGAAACACCGGGGAGCTGTTTTTT.

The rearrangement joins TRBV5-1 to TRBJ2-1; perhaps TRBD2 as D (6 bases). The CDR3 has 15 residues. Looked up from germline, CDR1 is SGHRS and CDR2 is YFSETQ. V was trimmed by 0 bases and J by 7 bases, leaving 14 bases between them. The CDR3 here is CASSLGSGALNEQFF. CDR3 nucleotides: TGCGCCAGCAGCTTGGGGTCGGGAGCTCTGAATGAGCAGTTCTTC. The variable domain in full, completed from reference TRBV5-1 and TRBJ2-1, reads KAGVTQTPRYLIKTRGQQVTLSCSPISGHRSVSWYQQTPGQGLQFLFEYFSETQRNKGNFPGRFSGRQFSNSRSEMNVSTLELGDSALYLCASSLGSGALNEQFFGPGTRLTVL.

In nucleotides, the CDR3 is TGTGCCAGCAGCTCCGGGACAGGGACTGGCTACACCTTC. Its protein is CASSSGTGTGYTF. This chain connects TRBV7-2 to TRBJ1-2; 9 bases line up with TRBD1. V trimming: 4 bases; J trimming: 7 bases; junction bases outside the gene matches: 4. CDR3 length: 13 amino acids. The germline V gene has CDR1 SGHTA and CDR2 FQGNSA.

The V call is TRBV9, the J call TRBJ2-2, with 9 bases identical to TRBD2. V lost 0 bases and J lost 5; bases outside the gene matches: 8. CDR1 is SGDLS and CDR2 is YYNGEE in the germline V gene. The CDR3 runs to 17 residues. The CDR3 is CASSVVASGEGTGELFF. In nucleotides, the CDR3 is TGTGCCAGCAGCGTAGTGGCTAGCGGGGAGGGGACCGGGGAGCTGTTTTTT. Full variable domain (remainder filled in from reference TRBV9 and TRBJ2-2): DSGVTQTPKHLITATGQRVTLRCSPRSGDLSVYWYQQSLDQGLQFLIQYYNGEERAKGNILERFSAQQFPDLHSELNLSSLELGDSALYFCASSVVASGEGTGELFFGEGSRLTVL.